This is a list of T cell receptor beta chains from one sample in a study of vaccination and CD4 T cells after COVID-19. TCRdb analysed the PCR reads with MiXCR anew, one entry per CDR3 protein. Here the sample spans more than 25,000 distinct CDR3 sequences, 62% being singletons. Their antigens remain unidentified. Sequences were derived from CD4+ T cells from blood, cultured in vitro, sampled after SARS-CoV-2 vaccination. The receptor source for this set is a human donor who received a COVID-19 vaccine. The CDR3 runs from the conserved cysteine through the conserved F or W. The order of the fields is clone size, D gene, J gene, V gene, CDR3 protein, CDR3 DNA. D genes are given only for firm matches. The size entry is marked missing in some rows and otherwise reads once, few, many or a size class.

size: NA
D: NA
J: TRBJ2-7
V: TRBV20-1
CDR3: CSARGGVEQYF
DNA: TGCAGTGCTAGAGGGGGGGTCGAGCAGTACTTC

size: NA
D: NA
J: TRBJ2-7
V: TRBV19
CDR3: CASSSRQGGSYEQYF
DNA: TGTGCCAGTAGTTCCCGACAGGGAGGGTCCTACGAGCAGTACTTC

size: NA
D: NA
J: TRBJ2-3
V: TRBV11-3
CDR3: CASRSALSTDTQYF
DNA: TGTGCCAGCAGATCTGCCCTTTCCACAGATACGCAGTATTTT

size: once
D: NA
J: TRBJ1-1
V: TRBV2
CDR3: CASMVIGGLGEAFF
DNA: TGTGCCAGCATGGTTATTGGGGGGCTAGGGGAAGCTTTCTTT

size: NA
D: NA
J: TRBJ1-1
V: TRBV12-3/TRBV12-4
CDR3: CASGSSGTTEAFF
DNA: TGTGCCAGCGGCTCTTCAGGCACCACTGAAGCTTTCTTT

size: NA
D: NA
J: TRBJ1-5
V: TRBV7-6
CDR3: CASSQQGSNQPQHF
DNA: TGTGCCAGCAGCCAACAGGGCTCCAATCAGCCCCAGCATTTT

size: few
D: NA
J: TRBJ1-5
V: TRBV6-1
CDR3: CASRDPRRGNQPQHF
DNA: TGTGCCAGTCGGGACCCAAGACGGGGTAATCAGCCCCAGCATTTT

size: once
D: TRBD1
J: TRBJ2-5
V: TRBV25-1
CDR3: CASPISISDRGLQETQYF
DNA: TGTGCCAGCCCGATCAGCATATCAGACAGGGGGCTTCAAGAGACCCAGTACTTC

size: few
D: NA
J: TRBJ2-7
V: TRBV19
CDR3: CASSTRLTGMVSYEQYF
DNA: TGTGCCAGTAGTACCCGACTAACAGGGATGGTATCCTACGAGCAGTACTTC

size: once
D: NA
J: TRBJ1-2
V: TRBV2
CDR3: CASSERGGRSYGYTF
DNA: TGTGCCAGCAGTGAGAGAGGGGGGCGAAGCTATGGCTACACCTTC

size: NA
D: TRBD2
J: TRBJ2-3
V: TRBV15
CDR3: CATSRDLPGLEVYTQYF
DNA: TGTGCCACCAGCAGAGATCTTCCGGGACTAGAAGTGTATACGCAGTATTTT

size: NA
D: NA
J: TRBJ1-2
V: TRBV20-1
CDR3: CSARAPGAGNGYTF
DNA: TGCAGTGCTAGAGCACCGGGGGCAGGGAATGGCTACACCTTC

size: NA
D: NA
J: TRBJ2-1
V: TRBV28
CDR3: CASSFFGHYNEQFF
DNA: TGTGCCAGCAGTTTTTTCGGACACTACAATGAGCAGTTCTTC

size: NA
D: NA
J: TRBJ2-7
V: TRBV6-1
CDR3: CASRRGLGGVILF
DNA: TGTGCCAGCAGGCGAGGTTTAGGAGGCGTCATACTTTTC

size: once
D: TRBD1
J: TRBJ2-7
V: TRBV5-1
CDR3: CASGSGQGQVKQYF
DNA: TGCGCCAGCGGCTCGGGACAGGGCCAGGTCAAGCAGTACTTC

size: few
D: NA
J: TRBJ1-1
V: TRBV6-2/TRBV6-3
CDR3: CASSFGGGDFTEAFF
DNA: TGTGCCAGCAGTTTTGGAGGTGGGGATTTCACTGAAGCTTTCTTT

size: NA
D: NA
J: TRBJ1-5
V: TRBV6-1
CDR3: CASRPPTGQPQHF
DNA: TGTGCCAGCAGACCGCCGACAGGTCAGCCCCAGCATTTT

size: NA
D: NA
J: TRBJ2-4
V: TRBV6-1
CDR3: CASRTVSGDIQYF
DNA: TGTGCCAGCAGGACCGTTAGCGGAGACATTCAGTACTTC

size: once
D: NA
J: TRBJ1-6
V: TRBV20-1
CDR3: CSARDSSSYNSPLHF
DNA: TGCAGTGCTAGAGATTCTAGCTCCTATAATTCACCCCTCCACTTT

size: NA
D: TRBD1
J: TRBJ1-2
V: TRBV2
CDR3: CASSTRGPGYTF
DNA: TGTGCCAGCAGTACCAGGGGGCCCGGCTACACCTTC

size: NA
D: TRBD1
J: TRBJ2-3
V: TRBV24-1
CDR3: CATSTGADTQYF
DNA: TGTGCCACCAGTACAGGGGCAGATACGCAGTATTTT

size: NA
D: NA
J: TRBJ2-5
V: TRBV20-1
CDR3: CSASLPPQETQYF
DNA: TGCAGTGCTAGTCTGCCACCACAAGAGACCCAGTACTTC

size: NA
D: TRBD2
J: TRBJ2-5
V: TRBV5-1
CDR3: CASSLEGLLGETQYF
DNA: TGCGCCAGCAGCTTGGAGGGACTACTAGGAGAGACCCAGTACTTC

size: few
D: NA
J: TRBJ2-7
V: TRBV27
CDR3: CASSLSSSWRQISYEQYF
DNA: TGTGCCAGCAGTTTGTCAAGCAGTTGGCGACAGATCTCCTACGAGCAGTACTTC

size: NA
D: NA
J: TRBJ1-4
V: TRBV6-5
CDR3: CASSYIADGNEKLFF
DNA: TGTGCCAGCAGTTATATTGCGGACGGCAATGAAAAACTGTTTTTT

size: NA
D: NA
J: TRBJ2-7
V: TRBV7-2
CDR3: CASSSLQGSYEQYF
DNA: TGTGCCAGCAGCTCGTTACAGGGTTCCTACGAGCAGTACTTC

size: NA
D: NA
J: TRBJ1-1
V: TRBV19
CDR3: CASSAFADNTEAFF
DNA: TGTGCCAGTAGTGCTTTTGCCGATAACACTGAAGCTTTCTTT

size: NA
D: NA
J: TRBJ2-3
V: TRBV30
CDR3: CAWSDPGTGYKDTQYF
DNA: TGTGCCTGGAGTGATCCCGGGACTGGGTATAAAGATACGCAGTATTTT

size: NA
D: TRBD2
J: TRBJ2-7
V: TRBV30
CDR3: CAWRREPGTSSYEQYF
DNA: TGTGCCTGGAGGAGAGAGCCCGGGACTAGCTCCTACGAGCAGTACTTC

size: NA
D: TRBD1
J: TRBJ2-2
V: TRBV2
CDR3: CASSKPGQMTLANTGELFF
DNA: TGTGCCAGCAGCAAACCGGGACAGATGACCCTGGCCAACACCGGGGAGCTGTTTTTT

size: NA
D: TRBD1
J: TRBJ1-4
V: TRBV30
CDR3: CAWRGQGLGKLFF
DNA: TGTGCCTGGAGAGGACAGGGGTTAGGAAAACTGTTTTTT

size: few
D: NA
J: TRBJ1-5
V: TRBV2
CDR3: CASSQGGGTEQPQHF
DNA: TGTGCCAGCAGTCAAGGCGGGGGGACGGAACAGCCCCAGCATTTT

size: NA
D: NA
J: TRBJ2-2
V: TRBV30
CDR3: CAWSAVGNTGELFF
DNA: TGTGCCTGGAGTGCCGTGGGGAACACCGGGGAGCTGTTTTTT

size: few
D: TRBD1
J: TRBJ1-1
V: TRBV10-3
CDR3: CAISAETGGMATEAFF
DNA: TGTGCCATCAGTGCCGAGACAGGGGGCATGGCCACTGAAGCTTTCTTT

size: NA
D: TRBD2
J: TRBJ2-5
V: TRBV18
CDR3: CASSPVTGGRGETQYF
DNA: TGTGCCAGCTCACCAGTTACGGGGGGGCGTGGAGAGACCCAGTACTTC

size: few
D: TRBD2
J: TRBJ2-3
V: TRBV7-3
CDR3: CASSALAGAGDTQYF
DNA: TGTGCCAGCAGCGCCCTAGCGGGGGCTGGAGATACGCAGTATTTT

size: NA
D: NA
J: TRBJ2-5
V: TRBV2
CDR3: CASSRLAQETQYF
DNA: TGTGCCAGCAGTAGACTTGCTCAAGAGACCCAGTACTTC

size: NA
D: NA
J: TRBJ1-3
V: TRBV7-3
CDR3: CASSLSGGNTIYF
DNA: TGTGCCAGCAGCCTTTCCGGTGGAAACACCATATATTTT

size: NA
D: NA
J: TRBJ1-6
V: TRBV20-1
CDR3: CSARPRTSANSPLHF
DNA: TGCAGTGCTAGGCCCAGGACATCGGCAAATTCACCCCTCCACTTT

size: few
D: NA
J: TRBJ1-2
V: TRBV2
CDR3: CASQGPWNGGYTF
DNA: TGTGCCAGCCAGGGCCCCTGGAACGGTGGCTACACCTTC

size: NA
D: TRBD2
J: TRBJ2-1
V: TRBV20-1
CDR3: CSAAYSGGTYNEQFF
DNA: TGCAGTGCCGCATATAGCGGGGGGACATACAATGAGCAGTTCTTC

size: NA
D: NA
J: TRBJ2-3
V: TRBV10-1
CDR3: CASSSPSGGRYSSTDTQYF
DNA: TGCGCCAGCAGTTCACCGTCTGGGGGCCGCTATTCTAGCACAGATACGCAGTATTTT

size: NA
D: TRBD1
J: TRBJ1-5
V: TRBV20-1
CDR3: CSARESPGGLRNQPQHF
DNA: TGCAGTGCTAGAGAGAGTCCAGGGGGACTTCGCAATCAGCCCCAGCATTTT

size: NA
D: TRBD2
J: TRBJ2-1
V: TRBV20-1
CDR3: CSARGGGASNEQFF
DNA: TGCAGTGCTAGAGGCGGGGGGGCAAGCAATGAGCAGTTCTTC

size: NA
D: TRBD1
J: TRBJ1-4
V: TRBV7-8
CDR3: CASSLAETGGNEKLFF
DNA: TGTGCCAGCAGCTTAGCGGAGACAGGGGGGAATGAAAAACTGTTTTTT

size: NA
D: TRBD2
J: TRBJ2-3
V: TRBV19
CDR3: CASSGRVTSAGTDTQYF
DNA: TGTGCCAGTAGTGGAAGAGTTACTAGCGCGGGCACAGATACGCAGTATTTT

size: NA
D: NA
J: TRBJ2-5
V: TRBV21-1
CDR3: CASSKGTDQETQYF
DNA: TGTGCCAGCAGCAAAGGGACAGACCAAGAGACCCAGTACTTC